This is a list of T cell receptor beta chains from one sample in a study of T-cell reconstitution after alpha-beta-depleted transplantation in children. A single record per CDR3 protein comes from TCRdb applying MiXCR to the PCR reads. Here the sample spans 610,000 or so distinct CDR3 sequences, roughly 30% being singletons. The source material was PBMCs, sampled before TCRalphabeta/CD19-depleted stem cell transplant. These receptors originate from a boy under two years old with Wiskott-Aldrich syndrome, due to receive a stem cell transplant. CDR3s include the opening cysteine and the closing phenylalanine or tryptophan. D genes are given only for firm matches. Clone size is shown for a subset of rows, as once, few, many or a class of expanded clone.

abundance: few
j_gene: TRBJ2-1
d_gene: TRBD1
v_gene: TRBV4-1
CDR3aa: CASSQPMDRVEFF
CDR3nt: TGCGCCAGCAGCCAACCAATGGACAGGGTGGAGTTCTTC

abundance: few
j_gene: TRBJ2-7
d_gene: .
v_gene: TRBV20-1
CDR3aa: CSASGVGLSYEQYF
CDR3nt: TGCAGTGCTAGCGGGGTAGGACTCTCCTACGAGCAGTACTTC

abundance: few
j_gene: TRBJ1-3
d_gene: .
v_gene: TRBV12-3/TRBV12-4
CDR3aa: CASTSGTTGNTIYF
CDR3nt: TGTGCCAGCACCTCCGGGACAACTGGAAACACCATATATTTT

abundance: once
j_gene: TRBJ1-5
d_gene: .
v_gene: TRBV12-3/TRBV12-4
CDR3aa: CASSLQQYSNQPQHF
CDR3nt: TGTGCCAGCAGTTTACAGCAATATAGCAATCAGCCCCAGCATTTT

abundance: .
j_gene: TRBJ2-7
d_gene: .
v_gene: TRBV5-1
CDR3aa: CASSTRDGSYEQYF
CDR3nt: TGCGCCAGCAGCACACGGGACGGCTCCTACGAGCAGTACTTC

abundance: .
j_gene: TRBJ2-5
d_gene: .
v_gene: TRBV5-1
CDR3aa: CASSWLEGQGEGQYF
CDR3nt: TGCGCCAGCAGCTGGTTGGAGGGGCAGGGCGAGGGCCAGTACTTC

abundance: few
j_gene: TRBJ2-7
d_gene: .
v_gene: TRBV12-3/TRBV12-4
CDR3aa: CASSTQQGKLGEQYF
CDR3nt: TGTGCCAGCAGTACCCAACAGGGAAAGTTGGGCGAGCAGTACTTC

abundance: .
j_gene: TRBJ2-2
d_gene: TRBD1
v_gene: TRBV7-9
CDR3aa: CASSLRVRGRTGELFF
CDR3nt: TGTGCCAGCAGCTTAAGAGTCAGGGGGCGAACCGGGGAGCTGTTTTTT

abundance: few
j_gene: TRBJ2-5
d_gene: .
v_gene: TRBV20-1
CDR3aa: CSAILVQETQYF
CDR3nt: TGCAGTGCTATACTAGTTCAAGAGACCCAGTACTTC

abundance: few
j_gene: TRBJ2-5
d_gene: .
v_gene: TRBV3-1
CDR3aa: CASSQAKETQYF
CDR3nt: TGTGCCAGCAGCCAAGCTAAGGAGACCCAGTACTTC

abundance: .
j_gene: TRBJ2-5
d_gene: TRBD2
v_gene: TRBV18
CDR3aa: CASSPWEGEETQYF
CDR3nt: TGTGCCAGCTCACCATGGGAGGGTGAGGAGACCCAGTACTTC

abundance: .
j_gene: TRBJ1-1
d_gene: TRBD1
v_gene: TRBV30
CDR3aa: CAWSGGTGKLQNTEAFF
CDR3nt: TGTGCCTGGAGTGGGGGGACAGGGAAACTACAGAACACTGAAGCTTTCTTT

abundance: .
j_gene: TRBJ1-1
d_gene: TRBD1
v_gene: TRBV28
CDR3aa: CASGTGGERTEAFF
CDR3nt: TGTGCCAGCGGGACAGGGGGAGAGAGGACTGAAGCTTTCTTT

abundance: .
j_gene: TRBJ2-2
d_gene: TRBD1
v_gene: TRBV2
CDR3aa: CASSWDRGYPGELFF
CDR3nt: TGTGCCAGCAGTTGGGACAGGGGATATCCCGGGGAGCTGTTTTTT

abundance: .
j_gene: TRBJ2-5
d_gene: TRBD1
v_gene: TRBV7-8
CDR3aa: CASSSLRAGGRETQYF
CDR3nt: TGTGCCAGCAGCTCCCTCAGGGCAGGGGGCAGAGAGACCCAGTACTTC

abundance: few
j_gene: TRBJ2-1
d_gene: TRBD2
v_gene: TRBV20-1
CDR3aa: CSAAGVEQFF
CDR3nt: TGCAGTGCAGCGGGAGTTGAGCAGTTCTTC

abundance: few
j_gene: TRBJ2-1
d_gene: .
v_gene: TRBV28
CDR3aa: CASSLLIYNEQFF
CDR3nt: TGTGCCAGCAGTTTACTGATCTACAATGAGCAGTTCTTC

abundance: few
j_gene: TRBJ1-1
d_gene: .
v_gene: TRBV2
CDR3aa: CASTAGETEAFF
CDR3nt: TGTGCCAGCACAGCAGGGGAAACTGAAGCTTTCTTT

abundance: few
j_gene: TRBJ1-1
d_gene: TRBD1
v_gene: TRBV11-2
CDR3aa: CASSLNSGQLSTEAFF
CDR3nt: TGTGCCAGCAGCTTAAACTCGGGACAGCTTAGCACTGAAGCTTTCTTT

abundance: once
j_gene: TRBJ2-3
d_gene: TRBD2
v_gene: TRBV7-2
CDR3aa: CASSLAAGVGTDTQYF
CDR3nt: TGTGCCAGCAGCTTAGCAGCGGGAGTTGGCACAGATACGCAGTATTTT

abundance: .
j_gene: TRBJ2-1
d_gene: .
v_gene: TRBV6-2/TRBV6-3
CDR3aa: CASSYGASLYGNEQFF
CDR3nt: TGTGCCAGCAGTTATGGCGCTAGCCTCTATGGCAATGAGCAGTTCTTC

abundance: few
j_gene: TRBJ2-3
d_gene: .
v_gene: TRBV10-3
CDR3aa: CAISESRTGTDTQYF
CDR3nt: TGTGCCATCAGTGAGTCGCGGACAGGCACAGATACGCAGTATTTT

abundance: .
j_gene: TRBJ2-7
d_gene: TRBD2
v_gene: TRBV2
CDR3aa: CASRRETQYF
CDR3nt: TGTGCCAGCAGGCGGGAGACGCAGTACTTC

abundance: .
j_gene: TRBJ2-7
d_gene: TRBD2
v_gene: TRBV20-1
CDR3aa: CSASASGPYEQYF
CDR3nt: TGCAGTGCTAGCGCTAGCGGGCCTTACGAGCAGTACTTC

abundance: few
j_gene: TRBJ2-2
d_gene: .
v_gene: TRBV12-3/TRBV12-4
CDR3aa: CASSLARLSANTGELFF
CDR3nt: TGTGCCAGCAGTTTAGCGCGACTGTCGGCGAACACCGGGGAGCTGTTTTTT

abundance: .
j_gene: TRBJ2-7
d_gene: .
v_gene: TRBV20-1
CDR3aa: CSAPRQGAYEQYF
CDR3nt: TGCAGTGCCCCCAGGCAGGGAGCCTACGAGCAGTACTTC

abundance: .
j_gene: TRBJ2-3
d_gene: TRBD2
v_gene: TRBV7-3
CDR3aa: CASSPSSGSTDTQYF
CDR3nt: TGTGCCAGCAGCCCAAGTAGCGGGAGCACAGATACGCAGTATTTT

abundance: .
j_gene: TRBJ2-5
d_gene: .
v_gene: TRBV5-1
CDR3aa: CASSLAGGSSYQETQYF
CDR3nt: TGCGCCAGCAGCTTGGCAGGCGGATCTTCGTACCAAGAGACCCAGTACTTC

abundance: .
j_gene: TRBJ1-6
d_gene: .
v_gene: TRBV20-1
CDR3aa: CSARDSGDTYNSPLHF
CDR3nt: TGCAGTGCTAGAGATTCAGGGGACACCTATAATTCACCCCTCCACTTT

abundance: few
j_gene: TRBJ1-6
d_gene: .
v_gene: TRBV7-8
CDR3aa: CASSLIHPSPLHF
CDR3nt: TGTGCCAGCAGCTTAATCCATCCCTCACCCCTCCACTTT

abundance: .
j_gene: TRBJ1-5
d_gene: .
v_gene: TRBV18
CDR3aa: CASSDSGSNQPQHF
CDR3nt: TGTGCCAGCTCGGATTCAGGTAGCAATCAGCCCCAGCATTTT

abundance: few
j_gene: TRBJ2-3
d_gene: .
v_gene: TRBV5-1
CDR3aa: CASVLGSGTSTDTQYF
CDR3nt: TGCGCCAGCGTACTGGGTAGCGGCACAAGCACAGATACGCAGTATTTT

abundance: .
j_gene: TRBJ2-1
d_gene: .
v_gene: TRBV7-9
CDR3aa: CASEQGQFF
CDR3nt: TGTGCCAGCGAACAGGGGCAGTTCTTC

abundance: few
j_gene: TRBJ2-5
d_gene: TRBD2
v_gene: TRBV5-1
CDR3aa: CASSLGSLAALVTQYF
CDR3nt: TGCGCCAGCAGCCTGGGGTCCCTAGCGGCCTTAGTGACCCAGTACTTC

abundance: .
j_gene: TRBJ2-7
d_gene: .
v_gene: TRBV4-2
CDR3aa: CASSQELTSVYEQYF
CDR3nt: TGTGCCAGCAGCCAAGAGTTGACTTCGGTTTACGAGCAGTACTTC

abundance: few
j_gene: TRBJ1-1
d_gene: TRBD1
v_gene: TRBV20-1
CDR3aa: CSARRDRGTEAFF
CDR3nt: TGCAGTGCGCGCCGGGACAGGGGCACTGAAGCTTTCTTT

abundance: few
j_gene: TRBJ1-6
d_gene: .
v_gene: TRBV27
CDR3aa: CASSFEGGNSPLHF
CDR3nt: TGTGCCAGCAGTTTCGAAGGAGGAAATTCACCCCTCCACTTT

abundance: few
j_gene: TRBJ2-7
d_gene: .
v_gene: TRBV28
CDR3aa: CASSLPRAHEQYF
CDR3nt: TGTGCCAGCAGTTTGCCCAGGGCCCACGAGCAGTACTTC

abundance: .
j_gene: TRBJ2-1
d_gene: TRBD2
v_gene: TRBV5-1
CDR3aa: CASSLSALAGPNEQFF
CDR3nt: TGCGCCAGCAGCTTGTCAGCTCTAGCGGGCCCTAATGAGCAGTTCTTC

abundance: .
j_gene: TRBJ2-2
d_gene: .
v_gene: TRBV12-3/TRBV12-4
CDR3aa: CASSQRSYGELFF
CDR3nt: TGTGCCAGCAGTCAACGGTCCTATGGGGAGCTGTTTTTT

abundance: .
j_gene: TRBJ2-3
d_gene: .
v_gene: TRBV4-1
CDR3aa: CASSAQELPSTDTQYF
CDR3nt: TGCGCCAGCAGTGCCCAGGAGCTACCTAGCACAGATACGCAGTATTTT

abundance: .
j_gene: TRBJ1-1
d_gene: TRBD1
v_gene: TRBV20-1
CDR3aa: CSGRQGNTEAFF
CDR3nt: TGCAGTGGCAGACAGGGGAACACTGAAGCTTTCTTT

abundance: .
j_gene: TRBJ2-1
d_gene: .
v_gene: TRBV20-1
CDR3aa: CSARDPRNNEQFF
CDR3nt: TGCAGTGCTAGAGACCCCCGGAACAATGAGCAGTTCTTC

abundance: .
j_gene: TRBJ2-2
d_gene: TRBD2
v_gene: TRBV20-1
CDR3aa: CSARDIASGRSNTGELFF
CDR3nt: TGCAGTGCTAGAGATATAGCTAGCGGGAGATCGAACACCGGGGAGCTGTTTTTT

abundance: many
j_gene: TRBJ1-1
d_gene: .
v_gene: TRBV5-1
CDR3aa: CASSRSSTEAFF
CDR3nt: TGCGCCAGCAGCCGCTCTTCAACTGAAGCTTTCTTT

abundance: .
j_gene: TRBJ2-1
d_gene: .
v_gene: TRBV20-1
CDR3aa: CSASWGRASDEQFF
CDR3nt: TGCAGTGCTAGTTGGGGAAGGGCCTCGGATGAGCAGTTCTTC